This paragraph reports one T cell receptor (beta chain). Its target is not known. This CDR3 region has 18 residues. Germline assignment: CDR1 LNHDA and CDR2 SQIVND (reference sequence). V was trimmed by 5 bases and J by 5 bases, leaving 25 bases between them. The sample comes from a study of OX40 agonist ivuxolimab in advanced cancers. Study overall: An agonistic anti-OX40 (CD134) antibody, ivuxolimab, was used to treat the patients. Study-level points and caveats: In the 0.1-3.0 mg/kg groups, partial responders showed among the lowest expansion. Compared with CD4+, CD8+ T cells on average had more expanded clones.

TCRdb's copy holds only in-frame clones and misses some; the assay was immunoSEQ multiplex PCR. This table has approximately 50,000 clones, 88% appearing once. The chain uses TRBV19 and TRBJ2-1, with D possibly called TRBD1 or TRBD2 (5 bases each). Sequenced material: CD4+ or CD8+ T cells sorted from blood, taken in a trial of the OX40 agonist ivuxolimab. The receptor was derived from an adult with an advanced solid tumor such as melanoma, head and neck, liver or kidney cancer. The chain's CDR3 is CASSVRARSGKGDNEQFF. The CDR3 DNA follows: TGTGCCAGTAGTGTGAGGGCTAGGTCGGGGAAAGGGGACAATGAGCAGTTCTTC.